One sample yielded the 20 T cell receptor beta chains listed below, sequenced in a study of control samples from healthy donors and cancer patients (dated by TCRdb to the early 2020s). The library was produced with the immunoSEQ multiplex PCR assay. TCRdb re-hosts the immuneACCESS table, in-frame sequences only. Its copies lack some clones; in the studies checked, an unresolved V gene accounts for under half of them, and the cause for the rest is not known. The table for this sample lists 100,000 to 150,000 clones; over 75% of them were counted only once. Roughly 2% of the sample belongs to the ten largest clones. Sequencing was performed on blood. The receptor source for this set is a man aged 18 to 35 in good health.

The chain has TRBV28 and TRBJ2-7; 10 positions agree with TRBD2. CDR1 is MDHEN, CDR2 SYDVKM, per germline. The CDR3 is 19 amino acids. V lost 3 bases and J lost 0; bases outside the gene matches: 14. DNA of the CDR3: TGTGCCAGCAGTTTCTCAGCGGGAGGGCCGGCCTCAAGCTCCTACGAGCAGTACTTC. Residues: CASSFSAGGPASSSYEQYF.

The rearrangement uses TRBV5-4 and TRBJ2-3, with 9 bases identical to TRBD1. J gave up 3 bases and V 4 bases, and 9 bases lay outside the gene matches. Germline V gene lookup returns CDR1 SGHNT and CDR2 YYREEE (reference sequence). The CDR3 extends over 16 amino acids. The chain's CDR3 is CASSPRTGALTDTQYF. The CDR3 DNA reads TGTGCCAGCAGCCCTCGGACAGGGGCACTGACAGATACGCAGTATTTT. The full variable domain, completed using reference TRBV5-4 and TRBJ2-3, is ETGVTQSPTHLIKTRGQQVTLRCSSQSGHNTVSWYQQALGQGPQFIFQYYREEENGRGNFPPRFSGLQFPNYSSELNVNALELDDSALYLCASSPRTGALTDTQYFGPGTRLTVL.

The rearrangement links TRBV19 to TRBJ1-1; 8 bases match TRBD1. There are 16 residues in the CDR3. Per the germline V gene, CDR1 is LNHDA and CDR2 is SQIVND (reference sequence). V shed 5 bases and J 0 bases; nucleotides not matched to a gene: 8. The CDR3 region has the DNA TGTGCCAGTAGTGCCGGGGGACAGGTCATGAACACTGAAGCTTTCTTT. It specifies CASSAGGQVMNTEAFF.

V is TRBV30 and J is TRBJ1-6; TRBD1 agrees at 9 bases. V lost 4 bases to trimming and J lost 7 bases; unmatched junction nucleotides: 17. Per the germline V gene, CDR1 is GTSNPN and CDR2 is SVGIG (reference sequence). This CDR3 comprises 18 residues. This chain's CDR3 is CAWISRGRGQGRNSPLHF. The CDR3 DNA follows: TGTGCCTGGATATCGCGGGGGAGGGGACAGGGAAGAAATTCACCCCTCCACTTT.

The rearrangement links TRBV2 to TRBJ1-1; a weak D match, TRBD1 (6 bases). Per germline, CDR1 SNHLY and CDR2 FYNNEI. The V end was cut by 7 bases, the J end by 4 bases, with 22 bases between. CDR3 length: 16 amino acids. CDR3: CASTQGGPRGSTEAFF. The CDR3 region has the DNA TGTGCCAGCACCCAAGGGGGGCCGCGTGGGAGCACTGAAGCTTTCTTT.

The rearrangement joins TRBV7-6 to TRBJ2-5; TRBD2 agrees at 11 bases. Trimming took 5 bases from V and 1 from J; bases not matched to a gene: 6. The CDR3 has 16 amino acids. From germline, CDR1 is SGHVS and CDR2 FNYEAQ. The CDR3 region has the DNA TGTGCCAGCAGCCCTACTAGCGGGAGACCCCAAGAGACCCAGTACTTC. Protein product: CASSPTSGRPQETQYF.

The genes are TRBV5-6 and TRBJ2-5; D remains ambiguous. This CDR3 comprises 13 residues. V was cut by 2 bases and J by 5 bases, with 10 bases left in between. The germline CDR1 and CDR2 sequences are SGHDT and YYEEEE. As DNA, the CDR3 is TGTGCCAGCAGCTTAACTGATCGGGAGACCCAGTACTTC. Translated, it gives CASSLTDRETQYF.

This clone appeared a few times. The CDR3 region is CASSSPHRGPEAFF. The CDR3 nucleotides read TGTGCCAGCAGTTCCCCCCACAGGGGACCTGAAGCTTTCTTT. V and J are TRBV27 and TRBJ1-1, with TRBD1 identical over 7 bases. This CDR3 is built from 14 residues. From germline, CDR1 is MNHEY and CDR2 SMNVEV (reference sequence). Trimming cost V 4 bases and J 6 bases; bases outside gene matches: 8.

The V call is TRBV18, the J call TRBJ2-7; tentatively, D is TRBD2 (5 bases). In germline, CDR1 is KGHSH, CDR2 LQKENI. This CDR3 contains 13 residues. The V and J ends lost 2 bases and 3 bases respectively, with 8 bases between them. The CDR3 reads CASSPEGNYEQYF. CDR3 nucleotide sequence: TGTGCCAGCTCACCAGAGGGAAACTACGAGCAGTACTTC.

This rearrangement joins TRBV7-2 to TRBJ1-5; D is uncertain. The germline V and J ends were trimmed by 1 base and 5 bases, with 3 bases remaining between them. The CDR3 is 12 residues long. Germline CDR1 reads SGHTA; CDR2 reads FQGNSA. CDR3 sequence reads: CASSLEYQPQHF. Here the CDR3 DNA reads TGTGCCAGCAGCTTAGAATATCAGCCCCAGCATTTT.

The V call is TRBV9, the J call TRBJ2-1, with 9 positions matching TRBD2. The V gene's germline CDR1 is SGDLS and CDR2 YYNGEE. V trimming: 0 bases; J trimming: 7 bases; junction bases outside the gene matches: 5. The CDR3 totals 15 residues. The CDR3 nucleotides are TGTGCCAGCAGCGTAGCTCTAGCGGGACAAAATGAGCAGTTCTTC. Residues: CASSVALAGQNEQFF.

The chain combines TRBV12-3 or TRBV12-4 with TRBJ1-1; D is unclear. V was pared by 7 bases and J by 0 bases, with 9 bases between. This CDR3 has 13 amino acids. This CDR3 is CASILKMNTEAFF. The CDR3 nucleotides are TGTGCCAGCATTCTTAAGATGAACACTGAAGCTTTCTTT.

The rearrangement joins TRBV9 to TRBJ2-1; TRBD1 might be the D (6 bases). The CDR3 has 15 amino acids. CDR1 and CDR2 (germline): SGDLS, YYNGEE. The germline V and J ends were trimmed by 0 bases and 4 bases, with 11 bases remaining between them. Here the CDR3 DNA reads TGTGCCAGCAGCGTAGCTGGGGGCTCTTACAATGAGCAGTTCTTC. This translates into CASSVAGGSYNEQFF. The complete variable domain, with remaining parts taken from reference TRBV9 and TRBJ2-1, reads DSGVTQTPKHLITATGQRVTLRCSPRSGDLSVYWYQQSLDQGLQFLIQYYNGEERAKGNILERFSAQQFPDLHSELNLSSLELGDSALYFCASSVAGGSYNEQFFGPGTRLTVL.

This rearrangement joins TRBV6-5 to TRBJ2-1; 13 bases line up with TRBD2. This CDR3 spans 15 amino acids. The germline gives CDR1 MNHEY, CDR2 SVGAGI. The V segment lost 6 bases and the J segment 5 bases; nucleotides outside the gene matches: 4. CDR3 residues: CASRGLAGTNNEQFF. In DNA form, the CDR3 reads TGTGCCAGCAGGGGACTAGCGGGGACTAACAATGAGCAGTTCTTC.

The CDR3 loop is CASSPGRMGSYEQYF. The CDR3 DNA is TGTGCCAGCTCCCCCGGCAGGATGGGGTCCTACGAGCAGTACTTC. V and J are TRBV18 and TRBJ2-7, with no clear D. CDR1 is KGHSH and CDR2 is LQKENI in the germline V gene. The CDR3 contains 15 residues. With 6 bases removed from V and 1 base from J, the gap between germline ends came to 16 bases.

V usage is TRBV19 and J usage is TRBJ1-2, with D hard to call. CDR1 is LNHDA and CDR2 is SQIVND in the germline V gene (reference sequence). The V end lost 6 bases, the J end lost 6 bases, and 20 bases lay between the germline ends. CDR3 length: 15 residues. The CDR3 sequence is CASRGGREGYHGYTF. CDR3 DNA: TGTGCCAGTAGAGGCGGGAGGGAAGGATATCATGGCTACACCTTC.

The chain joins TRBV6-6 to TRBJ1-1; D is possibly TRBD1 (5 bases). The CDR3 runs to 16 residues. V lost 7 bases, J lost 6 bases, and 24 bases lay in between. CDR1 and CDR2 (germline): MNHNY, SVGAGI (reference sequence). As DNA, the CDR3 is TGTGCCAGCACCTCAATGAGCGGGGCTGGATCCGCTGAAGCTTTCTTT. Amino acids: CASTSMSGAGSAEAFF.

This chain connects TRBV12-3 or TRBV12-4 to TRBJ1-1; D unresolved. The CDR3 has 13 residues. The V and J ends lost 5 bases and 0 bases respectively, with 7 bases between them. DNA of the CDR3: TGTGCCAGCAGTCGCGAATTGAACACTGAAGCTTTCTTT. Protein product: CASSRELNTEAFF.

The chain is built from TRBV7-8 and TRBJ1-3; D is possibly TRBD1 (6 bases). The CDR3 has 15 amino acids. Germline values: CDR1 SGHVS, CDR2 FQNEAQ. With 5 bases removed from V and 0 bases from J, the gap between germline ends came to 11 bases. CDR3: CASSVQGPSGNTIYF. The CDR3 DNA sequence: TGTGCCAGCAGCGTACAGGGACCCTCTGGAAACACCATATATTTT.

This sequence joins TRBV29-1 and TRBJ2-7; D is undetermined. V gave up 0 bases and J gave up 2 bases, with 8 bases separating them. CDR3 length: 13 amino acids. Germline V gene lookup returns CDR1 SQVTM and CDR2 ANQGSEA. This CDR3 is CSVEEDTAYEQYF. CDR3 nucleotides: TGCAGCGTTGAAGAAGACACAGCCTACGAGCAGTACTTC.